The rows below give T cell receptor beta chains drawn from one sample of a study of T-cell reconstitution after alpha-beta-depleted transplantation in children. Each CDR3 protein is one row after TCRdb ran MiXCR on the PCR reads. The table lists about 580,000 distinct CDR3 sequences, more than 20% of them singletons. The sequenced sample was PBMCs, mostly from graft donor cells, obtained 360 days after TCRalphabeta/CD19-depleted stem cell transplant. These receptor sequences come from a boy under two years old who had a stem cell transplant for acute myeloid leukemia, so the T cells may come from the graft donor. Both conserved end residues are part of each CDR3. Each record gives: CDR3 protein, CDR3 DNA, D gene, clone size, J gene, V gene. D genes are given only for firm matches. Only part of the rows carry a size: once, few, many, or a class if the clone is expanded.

CSARRQGTGELFF | TGCAGTGCTAGAAGGCAGGGGACCGGGGAGCTGTTTTTT | . | . | TRBJ2-2 | TRBV20-1
CASSYRARYSNQPQHF | TGTGCCAGCAGTTATAGGGCCCGCTATAGCAATCAGCCCCAGCATTTT | . | many | TRBJ1-5 | TRBV28
CASSLRTSGGYNEQFF | TGTGCCAGCAGCTTACGGACTAGCGGGGGGTACAATGAGCAGTTCTTC | TRBD2 | . | TRBJ2-1 | TRBV7-3
CSAREGQGSSGYTF | TGCAGTGCTAGAGAAGGACAGGGGAGTAGCGGCTACACCTTC | TRBD1 | few | TRBJ1-2 | TRBV20-1
CSARSGRGNEQFF | TGCAGTGCTAGATCAGGGCGAGGCAATGAGCAGTTCTTC | . | many | TRBJ2-1 | TRBV20-1
CSGWTDVTQYF | TGCAGCGGGTGGACAGATGTGACCCAGTACTTC | . | many | TRBJ2-5 | TRBV29-1
CASSVAFAGEGGELFF | TGTGCCAGCAGCGTAGCTTTCGCGGGAGAAGGCGGGGAGCTGTTTTTT | TRBD2 | . | TRBJ2-2 | TRBV9
CAARQGWTEAFF | TGTGCCGCACGACAGGGCTGGACTGAAGCTTTCTTT | TRBD1 | few | TRBJ1-1 | TRBV6-1
CAITPGQSGANVLTF | TGTGCCATCACTCCGGGACAGTCGGGGGCCAACGTCCTGACTTTC | TRBD1 | few | TRBJ2-6 | TRBV6-2/TRBV6-3
CASNNWADTGELFF | TGTGCCAGCAACAACTGGGCGGACACCGGGGAGCTGTTTTTT | . | few | TRBJ2-2 | TRBV12-3/TRBV12-4
CASVFNPRVQNTEAFF | TGTGCCAGCGTCTTTAACCCGAGAGTACAGAACACTGAAGCTTTCTTT | . | . | TRBJ1-1 | TRBV12-3/TRBV12-4
CASSLADTSYNEQFF | TGTGCCAGCAGCTTAGCCGATACTAGTTACAATGAGCAGTTCTTC | . | . | TRBJ2-1 | TRBV7-7
CASSQVPPTAGWGKYEQYF | TGCGCCAGCAGCCAAGTCCCCCCGACTGCCGGCTGGGGAAAATACGAGCAGTACTTC | . | . | TRBJ2-7 | TRBV4-3
CASSGSGASYNEQFF | TGTGCCAGCAGTGGAAGCGGGGCCAGTTACAATGAGCAGTTCTTC | TRBD2 | many | TRBJ2-1 | TRBV12-3/TRBV12-4
CASTTVHGTSGRDTQYF | TGTGCCAGCACCACTGTTCATGGGACTAGCGGCCGGGATACGCAGTATTTT | TRBD2 | . | TRBJ2-3 | TRBV28
CSARFRTTNEKLFF | TGCAGTGCTAGGTTCAGAACAACTAATGAAAAACTGTTTTTT | . | few | TRBJ1-4 | TRBV20-1
CASSQRGQGRADTQYF | TGTGCCAGCAGCCAACGCGGACAGGGAAGGGCAGATACGCAGTATTTT | TRBD1 | . | TRBJ2-3 | TRBV4-2
CSVESALAGYEQFF | TGCAGCGTTGAATCGGCACTAGCGGGGTATGAGCAGTTCTTC | TRBD2 | many | TRBJ2-1 | TRBV29-1
CASSYGPAGYTDTQYF | TGTGCCAGCAGTTACGGGCCAGCGGGGTACACAGATACGCAGTATTTT | TRBD2 | few | TRBJ2-3 | TRBV12-3/TRBV12-4
CASSPNQGSEAFF | TGTGCCAGCTCTCCCAACCAGGGTTCTGAAGCTTTCTTT | . | . | TRBJ1-1 | TRBV18
CASSLTRGATDTQYF | TGCGCCAGCAGCCTGACGCGGGGGGCCACAGATACGCAGTATTTT | TRBD2 | many | TRBJ2-3 | TRBV4-1
CASSFGVQYEQYF | TGTGCCAGCAGTTTCGGGGTCCAGTACGAGCAGTACTTC | . | many | TRBJ2-7 | TRBV12-3/TRBV12-4
CASSYSIALGQNTDTQYF | TGTGCCAGCAGTTACTCGATTGCTTTGGGGCAGAACACAGATACGCAGTATTTT | . | once | TRBJ2-3 | TRBV6-5
CATAKGASGGETQYF | TGTGCCACCGCCAAGGGGGCTAGCGGGGGGGAGACCCAGTACTTC | TRBD2 | few | TRBJ2-5 | TRBV24-1
CASRTSGGAGETQYF | TGCGCCAGCAGGACTAGCGGGGGGGCAGGAGAGACCCAGTACTTC | TRBD2 | few | TRBJ2-5 | TRBV5-1
CASSTSGYIWNEQFF | TGTGCCAGCAGCACGTCGGGCTACATATGGAATGAGCAGTTCTTC | . | few | TRBJ2-1 | TRBV7-2
CASGLAYPGQGSETGELFF | TGTGCTAGTGGTTTGGCCTATCCGGGACAGGGTTCCGAGACCGGGGAGCTGTTTTTT | TRBD1 | many | TRBJ2-2 | TRBV12-5
CSARGIADSTNEQFF | TGCAGTGCTAGAGGCATCGCAGACTCGACAAATGAGCAGTTCTTC | . | once | TRBJ2-1 | TRBV20-1
CAISGHGAGELFF | TGTGCCATCAGTGGACATGGGGCCGGGGAGCTGTTTTTT | . | . | TRBJ2-2 | TRBV10-3
CSARRTGGNEQYF | TGCAGTGCTAGGCGGACAGGGGGGAACGAGCAGTACTTC | TRBD1 | . | TRBJ2-7 | TRBV20-1
CSARDRSSGGWNEQFF | TGCAGTGCTAGAGACCGTTCTAGCGGGGGGTGGAATGAGCAGTTCTTC | TRBD2 | . | TRBJ2-1 | TRBV20-1
CASSQADQGRADEQFF | TGCGCCAGCAGCCAAGCGGACCAGGGCAGGGCGGATGAGCAGTTCTTC | . | . | TRBJ2-1 | TRBV4-3
CASSQAPSSYNEQFF | TGCGCCAGCAGCCAAGCGCCGAGCTCCTACAATGAGCAGTTCTTC | . | few | TRBJ2-1 | TRBV4-3
CASSLTSRSSYNEQFF | TGTGCCAGCAGTTTAACTAGCAGAAGCTCCTACAATGAGCAGTTCTTC | . | . | TRBJ2-1 | TRBV12-3/TRBV12-4
CASSLAYIRNTEAFF | TGTGCCAGCAGTTTAGCGTACATCCGGAACACTGAAGCTTTCTTT | . | few | TRBJ1-1 | TRBV12-3/TRBV12-4
CATSRDLEASTDTQYF | TGTGCCACCAGCAGAGATTTGGAGGCTAGCACAGATACGCAGTATTTT | . | few | TRBJ2-3 | TRBV15
CASSPTGGSGANVLTF | TGTGCCAGCAGCCCTACAGGGGGTTCTGGGGCCAACGTCCTGACTTTC | TRBD1 | many | TRBJ2-6 | TRBV12-3/TRBV12-4
CASGGRKTGVLGNTEAFF | TGTGCCAGCGGTGGCCGCAAGACAGGGGTCCTGGGGAACACTGAAGCTTTCTTT | TRBD1 | . | TRBJ1-1 | TRBV12-3/TRBV12-4
CASSLRQPGNEKLFF | TGTGCCAGCAGTTTGAGACAGCCGGGTAATGAAAAACTGTTTTTT | . | . | TRBJ1-4 | TRBV12-3/TRBV12-4
CASSYFGTTKETQYF | TGTGCCAGCAGCTACTTCGGGACTACCAAAGAGACCCAGTACTTC | TRBD2 | . | TRBJ2-5 | TRBV6-5
CASLANTGRLNTEAFF | TGTGCCAGCCTTGCGAATACTGGCCGCCTGAACACTGAAGCTTTCTTT | . | . | TRBJ1-1 | TRBV6-2/TRBV6-3
CASSQPFGPRDEQFF | TGCGCCAGCAGCCAACCTTTCGGACCGAGGGATGAGCAGTTCTTC | . | few | TRBJ2-1 | TRBV4-3
CASSLASSGFSYEQYF | TGTGCCAGCAGCTTAGCGTCGTCAGGGTTCTCCTACGAGCAGTACTTC | . | . | TRBJ2-7 | TRBV7-2
CASSLGGRESTDTQYF | TGCGCCAGCAGCTTGGGTGGACGTGAGAGCACAGATACGCAGTATTTT | . | . | TRBJ2-3 | TRBV5-1
CASSLLHVNEKLFF | TGTGCCAGCAGTTTACTACATGTTAATGAAAAACTGTTTTTT | . | . | TRBJ1-4 | TRBV28
CATSGRTGGQETQYF | TGTGCCACCAGTGGGAGGACAGGGGGACAAGAGACCCAGTACTTC | TRBD1 | . | TRBJ2-5 | TRBV24-1
CSARDRAAIF | TGCAGTGCTAGAGATCGGGCAGCGATTTTT | . | few | TRBJ1-4 | TRBV20-1
CASSQDSIRARYSYNEQFF | TGTGCCAGCAGCCAAGATTCTATCAGGGCCCGATACTCCTACAATGAGCAGTTCTTC | . | few | TRBJ2-1 | TRBV14
CASRPTATNEKLFF | TGTGCCAGCAGACCGACAGCCACTAATGAAAAACTGTTTTTT | . | . | TRBJ1-4 | TRBV27
CSARVPGGGYTF | TGCAGTGCTAGAGTCCCGGGTGGTGGCTACACCTTC | . | many | TRBJ1-2 | TRBV20-1
CASSAVSSYEQYF | TGTGCCAGTAGTGCCGTAAGCTCCTACGAGCAGTACTTC | . | many | TRBJ2-7 | TRBV19
CASSDQGSEAFF | TGTGCCAGCAGTGACCAGGGTTCTGAAGCTTTCTTT | . | . | TRBJ1-1 | TRBV6-1
CASSFGVSGDFTDTQYF | TGTGCCAGCAGCTTCGGTGTGAGCGGGGACTTCACAGATACGCAGTATTTT | TRBD2 | few | TRBJ2-3 | TRBV7-6
CSVAGQYTDTQYF | TGCAGCGTTGCTGGACAGTACACAGATACGCAGTATTTT | . | . | TRBJ2-3 | TRBV29-1
CSVEDSREVTDTQYF | TGCAGCGTTGAAGATAGCAGGGAAGTCACAGATACGCAGTATTTT | . | few | TRBJ2-3 | TRBV29-1
CSSGPLVPNYGYTF | TGCAGCTCCGGACCTTTAGTTCCGAACTATGGCTACACCTTC | . | many | TRBJ1-2 | TRBV29-1
CASSTAGIGDTQYF | TGTGCCAGCAGTACAGCGGGGATTGGGGATACGCAGTATTTT | TRBD2 | few | TRBJ2-3 | TRBV6-1
CASSPVARTVGINTQYF | TGTGCCAGCAGCCCCGTGGCGCGGACCGTTGGGATAAATACGCAGTATTTT | . | many | TRBJ2-3 | TRBV7-8